This T cell receptor (beta chain) was captured by sequencing in a study of patients and donors after allogeneic stem cell transplantation. This CDR3 has 15 residues. V lost 2 bases and J lost 6, with 14 bases in between. Germline V gives CDR1 SGHRS, CDR2 YFSETQ. From the RT-PCR reads, TCRdb called clonotypes with MiXCR, one entry per CDR3 protein. The data contain about 200,000 distinct CDR3 sequences, more than 35% of them singletons. The chain carries TRBV5-1 and TRBJ1-4, with D perhaps TRBD1 (6 bases). What was sequenced was blood, either unsorted or a sorted T cell fraction (not recorded which). The clonotype was recovered from a human donor who was either an allogeneic HSCT recipient or a stem cell or donor lymphocyte infusion donor (not recorded which). It is not recorded whose cells these are; they may come from a transplant donor. The DNA of the CDR3 is TGCGCCAGCAGCTTAAGAAGGGGGAGGGATGAAAAACTGTTTTTT. Translating it yields CASSLRRGRDEKLFF.